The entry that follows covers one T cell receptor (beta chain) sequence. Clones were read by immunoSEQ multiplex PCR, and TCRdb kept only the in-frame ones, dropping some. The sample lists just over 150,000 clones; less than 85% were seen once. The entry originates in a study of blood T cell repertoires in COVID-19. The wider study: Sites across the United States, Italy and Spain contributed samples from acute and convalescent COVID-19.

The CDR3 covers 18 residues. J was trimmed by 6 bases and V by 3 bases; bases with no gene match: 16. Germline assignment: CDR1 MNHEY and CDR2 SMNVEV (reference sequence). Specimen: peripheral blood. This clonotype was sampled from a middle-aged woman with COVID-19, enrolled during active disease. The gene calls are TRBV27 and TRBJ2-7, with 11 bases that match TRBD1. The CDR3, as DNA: TGTGCCAGCAGTTTTCGAGGACAGGGGGCGTTTTCTGCTAGCGAGCAGTACTTC. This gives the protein CASSFRGQGAFSASEQYF.